The clone carrying this T cell receptor (beta chain) has at least ten counts. The antigen is undetermined. The data were taken from a study of regulatory T cells in long-lasting Graves disease. General study results and limits: Persistent disease preferred TRBV28, TRBJ1-2 and TRBJ2-5; new disease, TRBV20-1 and TRBJ2-1.

Arm-PCR of CDR3 regions and iRepertoire HTBI primers were the basis on which TCR beta libraries were built. In TCRdb, the multiplex PCR reads were re-called with MiXCR into one record per CDR3 protein. Of 500,000 or so distinct CDR3 sequences in the sample, 13% to 15% were seen once. Germline V gene data show CDR1 as DFQATT and CDR2 as SNEGSKA (reference sequence). V lost 4 bases to trimming and J lost 8 bases; unmatched junction nucleotides: 8. The CDR3 loop spans 15 amino acids. Time point defined: newly diagnosed GD, antithyroid drugs for less than 3 months. Construction of the TCR library relied on RNA isolated from PBMCs. American Thyroid Association guidelines defined how Graves' disease was diagnosed. The same sample was also studied in work on T cells in Graves' hyperthyroidism and ophthalmopathy. According to that study: Stability of Graves' hyperthyroidism was defined as absent ophthalmopathy progression within 18 months.

This chain joins TRBV20-1 and TRBJ2-1, with 13 nucleotides matching TRBD2. The source is a woman aged 50 to 65 with Graves disease. Sequenced here: peripheral blood mononuclear cells (PBMCs), sampled at new diagnosis, from a patient treated with antithyroid drugs. The CDR3 coding sequence is TGCAGTGCTATCAGGGCCGGACTAGCGGGAGATGAGCAGTTCTTC. The encoded protein is CSAIRAGLAGDEQFF.